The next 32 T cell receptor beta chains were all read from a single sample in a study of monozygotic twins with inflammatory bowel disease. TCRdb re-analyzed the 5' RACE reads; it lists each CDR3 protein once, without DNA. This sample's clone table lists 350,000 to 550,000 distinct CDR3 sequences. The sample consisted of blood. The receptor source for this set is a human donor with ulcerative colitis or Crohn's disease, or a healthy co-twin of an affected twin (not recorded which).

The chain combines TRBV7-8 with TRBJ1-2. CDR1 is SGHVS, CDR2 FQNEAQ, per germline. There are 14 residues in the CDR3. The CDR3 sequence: CASSLAFGNYGYTF.

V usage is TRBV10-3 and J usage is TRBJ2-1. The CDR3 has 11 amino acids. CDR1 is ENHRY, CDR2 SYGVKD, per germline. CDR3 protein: CAISEYYEQFF.

CDR3: CAISESWGEEQFF. The chain combines TRBV10-3 with TRBJ2-1; with no DNA, the TCRdb D assignment of TRBD1 cannot be verified. This CDR3 is built from 13 residues. Germline loops: CDR1 ENHRY, CDR2 SYGVKD.

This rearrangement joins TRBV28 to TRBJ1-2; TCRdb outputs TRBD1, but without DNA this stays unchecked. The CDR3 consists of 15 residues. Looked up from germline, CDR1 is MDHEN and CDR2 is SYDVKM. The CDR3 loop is CASSPGTGAGYGYTF.

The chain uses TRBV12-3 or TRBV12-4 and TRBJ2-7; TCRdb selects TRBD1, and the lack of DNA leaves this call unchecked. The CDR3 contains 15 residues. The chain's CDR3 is CASSPTGTGGREQYF.

This CDR3 is CASSLGGYNEQFF. The chain carries TRBV5-1 and TRBJ2-1. Germline V gives CDR1 SGHRS, CDR2 YFSETQ. This CDR3 has 13 residues. Full variable domain (rest looked up from reference TRBV5-1 and TRBJ2-1): KAGVTQTPRYLIKTRGQQVTLSCSPISGHRSVSWYQQTPGQGLQFLFEYFSETQRNKGNFPGRFSGRQFSNSRSEMNVSTLELGDSALYLCASSLGGYNEQFFGPGTRLTVL.

This CDR3 is CASSSPTLPRPLAFF. The chain is built from TRBV27 and TRBJ1-1. The germline gives CDR1 MNHEY, CDR2 SMNVEV (reference sequence). The CDR3 has 15 residues.

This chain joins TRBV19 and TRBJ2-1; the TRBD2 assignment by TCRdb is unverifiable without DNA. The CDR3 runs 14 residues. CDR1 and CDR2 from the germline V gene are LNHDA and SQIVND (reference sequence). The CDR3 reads CASQPSGRPNEQFF.

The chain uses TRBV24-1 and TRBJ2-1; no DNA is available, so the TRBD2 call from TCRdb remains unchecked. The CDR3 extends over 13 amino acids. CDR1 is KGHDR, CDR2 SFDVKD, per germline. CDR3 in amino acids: CATRLAGGNEQFF.

The chain's CDR3 is CASSQSRDQPQHF. The rearrangement joins TRBV16 to TRBJ1-5. The CDR3 contains 13 residues. Germline lookup yields CDR1 KGHSY and CDR2 FQNENV.

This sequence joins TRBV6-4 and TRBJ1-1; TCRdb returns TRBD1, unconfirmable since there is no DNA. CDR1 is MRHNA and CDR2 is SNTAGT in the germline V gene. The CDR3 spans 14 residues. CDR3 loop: CASIRGGQNTEAFF.

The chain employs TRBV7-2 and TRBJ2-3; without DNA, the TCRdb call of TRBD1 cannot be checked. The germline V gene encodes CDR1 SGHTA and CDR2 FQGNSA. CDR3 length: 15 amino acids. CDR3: CASSLDPGPADTQYF.

The CDR3 reads CASSQGTAVGNTIYF. The chain uses TRBV4-3 and TRBJ1-3. Germline CDR1 reads LGHNA; CDR2 reads YSLEER. The CDR3 length is 15 residues.

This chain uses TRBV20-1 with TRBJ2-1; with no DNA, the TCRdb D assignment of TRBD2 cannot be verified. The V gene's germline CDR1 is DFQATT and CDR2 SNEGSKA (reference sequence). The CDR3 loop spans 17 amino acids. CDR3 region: CSARDSLAGGRNNEQFF.

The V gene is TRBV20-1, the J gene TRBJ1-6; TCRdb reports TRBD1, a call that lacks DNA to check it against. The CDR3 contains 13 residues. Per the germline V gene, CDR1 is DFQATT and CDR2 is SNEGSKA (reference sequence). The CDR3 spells CSAREGTNSPLHF.

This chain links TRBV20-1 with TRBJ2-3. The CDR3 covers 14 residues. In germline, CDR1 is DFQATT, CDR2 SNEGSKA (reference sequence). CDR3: CSASQQTYTDTQYF.

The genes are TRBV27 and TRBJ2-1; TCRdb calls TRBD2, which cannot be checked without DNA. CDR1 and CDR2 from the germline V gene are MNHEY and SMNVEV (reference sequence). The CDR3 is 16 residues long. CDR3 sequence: CASSLLLAGGRDEQFF.

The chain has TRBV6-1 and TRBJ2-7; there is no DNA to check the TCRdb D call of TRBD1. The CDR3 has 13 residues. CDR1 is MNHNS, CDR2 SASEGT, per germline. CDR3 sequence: CAINPDGSYEQYF.

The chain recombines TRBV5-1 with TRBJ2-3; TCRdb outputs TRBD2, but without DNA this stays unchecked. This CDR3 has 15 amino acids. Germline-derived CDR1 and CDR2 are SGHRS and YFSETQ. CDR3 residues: CASTLAGGPADTQYF.

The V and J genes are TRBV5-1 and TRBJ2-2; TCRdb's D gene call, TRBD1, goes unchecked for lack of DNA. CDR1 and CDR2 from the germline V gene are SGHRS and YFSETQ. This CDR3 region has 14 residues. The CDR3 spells CASSGQGNTGELFF. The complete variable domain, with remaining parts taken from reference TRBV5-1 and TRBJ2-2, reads KAGVTQTPRYLIKTRGQQVTLSCSPISGHRSVSWYQQTPGQGLQFLFEYFSETQRNKGNFPGRFSGRQFSNSRSEMNVSTLELGDSALYLCASSGQGNTGELFFGEGSRLTVL.

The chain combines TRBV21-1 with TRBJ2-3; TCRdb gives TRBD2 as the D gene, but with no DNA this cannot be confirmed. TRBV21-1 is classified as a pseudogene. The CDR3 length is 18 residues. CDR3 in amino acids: CASSTRGLAGAFTDTQYF.

CDR3 sequence: CASSLVGRTRCNTEAFF. This sequence joins TRBV7-3 and TRBJ1-1. This CDR3 comprises 17 residues. Germline loops: CDR1 SGHTA, CDR2 FQGTGA.

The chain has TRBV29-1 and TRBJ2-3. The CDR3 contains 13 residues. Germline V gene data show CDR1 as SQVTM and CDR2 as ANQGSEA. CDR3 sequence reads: CSVDSQSTDTQYF.

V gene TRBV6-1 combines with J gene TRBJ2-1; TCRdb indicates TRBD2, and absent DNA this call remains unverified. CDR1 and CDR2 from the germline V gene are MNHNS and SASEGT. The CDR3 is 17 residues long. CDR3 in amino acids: CATKNLAGEESYNEQFF.

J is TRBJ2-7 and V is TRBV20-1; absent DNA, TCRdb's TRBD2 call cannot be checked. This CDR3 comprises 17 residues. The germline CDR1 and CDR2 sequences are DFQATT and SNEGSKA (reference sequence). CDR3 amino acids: CSAKPSLAGVPFYEQYF.

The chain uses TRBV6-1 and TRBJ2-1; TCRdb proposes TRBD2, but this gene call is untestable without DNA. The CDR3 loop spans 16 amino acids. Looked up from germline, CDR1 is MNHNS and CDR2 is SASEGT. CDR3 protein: CASSVFSGISYNEQFF.

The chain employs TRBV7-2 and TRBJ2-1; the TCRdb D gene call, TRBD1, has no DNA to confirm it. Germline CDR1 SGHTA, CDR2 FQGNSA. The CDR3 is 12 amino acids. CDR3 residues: CASRDPRGEQFF.

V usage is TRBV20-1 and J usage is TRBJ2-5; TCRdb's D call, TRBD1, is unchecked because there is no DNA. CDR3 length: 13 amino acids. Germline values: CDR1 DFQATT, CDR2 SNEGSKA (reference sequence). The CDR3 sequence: CAPSPGPQETQYF.

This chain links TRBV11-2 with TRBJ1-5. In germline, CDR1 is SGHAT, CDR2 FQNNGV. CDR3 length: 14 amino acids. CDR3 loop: CASSLEPINQPQHF.

The CDR3 here is CASRSLTSGVSYEQYF. The chain combines TRBV6-1 with TRBJ2-7; TCRdb names TRBD2, which stays unverified in the absence of DNA. Germline V gene data show CDR1 as MNHNS and CDR2 as SASEGT. CDR3 size: 16 residues.

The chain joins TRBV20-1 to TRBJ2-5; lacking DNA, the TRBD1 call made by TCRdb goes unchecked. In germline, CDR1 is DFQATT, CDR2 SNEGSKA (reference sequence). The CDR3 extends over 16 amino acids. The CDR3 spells CSARAPGTGHQETQYF.

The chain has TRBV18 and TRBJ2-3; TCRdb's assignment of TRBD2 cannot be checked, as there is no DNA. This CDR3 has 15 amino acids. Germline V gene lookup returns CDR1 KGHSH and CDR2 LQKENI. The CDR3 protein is CASSPIRANTDTQYF.